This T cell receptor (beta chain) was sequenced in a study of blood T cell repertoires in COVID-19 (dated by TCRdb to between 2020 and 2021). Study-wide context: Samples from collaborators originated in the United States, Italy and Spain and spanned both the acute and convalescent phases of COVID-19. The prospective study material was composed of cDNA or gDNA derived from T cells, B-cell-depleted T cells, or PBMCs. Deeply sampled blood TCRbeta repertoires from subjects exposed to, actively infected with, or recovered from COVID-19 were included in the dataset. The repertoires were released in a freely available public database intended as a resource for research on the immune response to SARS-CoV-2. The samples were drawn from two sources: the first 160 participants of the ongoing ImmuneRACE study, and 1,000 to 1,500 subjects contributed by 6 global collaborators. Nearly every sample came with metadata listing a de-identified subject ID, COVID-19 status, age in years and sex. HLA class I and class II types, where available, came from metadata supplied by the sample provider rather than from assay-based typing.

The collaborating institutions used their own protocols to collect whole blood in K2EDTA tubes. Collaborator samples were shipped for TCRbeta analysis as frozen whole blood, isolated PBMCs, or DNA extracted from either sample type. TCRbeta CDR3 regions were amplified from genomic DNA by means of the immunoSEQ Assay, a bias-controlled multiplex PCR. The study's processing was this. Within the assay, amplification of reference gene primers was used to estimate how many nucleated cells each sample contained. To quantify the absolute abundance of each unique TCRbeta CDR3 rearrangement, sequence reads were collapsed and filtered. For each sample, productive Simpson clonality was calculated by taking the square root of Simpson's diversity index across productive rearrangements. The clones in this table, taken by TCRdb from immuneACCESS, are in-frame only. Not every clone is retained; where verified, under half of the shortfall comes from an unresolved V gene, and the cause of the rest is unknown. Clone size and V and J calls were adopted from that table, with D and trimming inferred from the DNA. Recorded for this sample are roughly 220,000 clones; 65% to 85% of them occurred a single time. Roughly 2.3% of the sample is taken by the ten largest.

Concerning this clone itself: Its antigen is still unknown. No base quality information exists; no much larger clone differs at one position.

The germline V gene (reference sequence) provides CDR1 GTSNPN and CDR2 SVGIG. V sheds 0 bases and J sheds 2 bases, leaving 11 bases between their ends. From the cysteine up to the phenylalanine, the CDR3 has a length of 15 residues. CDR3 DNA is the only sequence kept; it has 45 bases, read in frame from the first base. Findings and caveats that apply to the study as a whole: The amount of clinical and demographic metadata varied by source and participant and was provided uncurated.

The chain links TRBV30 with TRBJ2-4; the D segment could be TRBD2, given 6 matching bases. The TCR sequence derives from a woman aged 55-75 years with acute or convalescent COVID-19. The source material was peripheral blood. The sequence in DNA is TGTGCCTGGAGTGTCGGGGGAGTATCCAAAAACATTCAGTACTTC. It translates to CAWSVGGVSKNIQYF.